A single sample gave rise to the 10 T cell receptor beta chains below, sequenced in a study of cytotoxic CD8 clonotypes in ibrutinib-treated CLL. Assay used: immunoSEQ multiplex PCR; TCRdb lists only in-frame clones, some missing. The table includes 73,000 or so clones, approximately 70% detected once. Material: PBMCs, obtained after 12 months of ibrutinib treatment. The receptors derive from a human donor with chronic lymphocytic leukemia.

CDR3 nucleotides: TGTGCCAGCAGCTTAGGGGGACAGGGTACGATAGATACGCAGTATTTT. Translated, it gives CASSLGGQGTIDTQYF. V is TRBV7-6 and J is TRBJ2-3; 9 bases map to TRBD1. The CDR3 extends over 16 amino acids. CDR1 is SGHVS, CDR2 FNYEAQ, per germline. V shed 1 base and J 5 bases; nucleotides not matched to a gene: 7.

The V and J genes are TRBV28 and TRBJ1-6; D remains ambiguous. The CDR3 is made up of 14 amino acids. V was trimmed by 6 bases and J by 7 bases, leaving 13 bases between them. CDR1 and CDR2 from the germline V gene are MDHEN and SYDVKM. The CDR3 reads CASRAQIKNSPLHF. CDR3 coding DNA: TGTGCCAGCAGGGCGCAGATCAAGAATTCACCCCTCCACTTT.

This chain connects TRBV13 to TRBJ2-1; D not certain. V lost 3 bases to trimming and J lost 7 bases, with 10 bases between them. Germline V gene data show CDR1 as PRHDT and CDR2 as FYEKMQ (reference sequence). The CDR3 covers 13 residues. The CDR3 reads CASSLRMSNEQFF. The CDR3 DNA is TGTGCCAGCAGCTTGCGAATGTCTAATGAGCAGTTCTTC.

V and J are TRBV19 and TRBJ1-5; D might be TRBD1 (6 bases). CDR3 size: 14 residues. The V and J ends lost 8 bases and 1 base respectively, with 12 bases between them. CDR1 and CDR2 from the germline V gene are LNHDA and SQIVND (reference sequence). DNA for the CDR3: TGTGCCAGTTCTCAGGGGTTGAGCAATCAGCCCCAGCATTTT. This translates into CASSQGLSNQPQHF.

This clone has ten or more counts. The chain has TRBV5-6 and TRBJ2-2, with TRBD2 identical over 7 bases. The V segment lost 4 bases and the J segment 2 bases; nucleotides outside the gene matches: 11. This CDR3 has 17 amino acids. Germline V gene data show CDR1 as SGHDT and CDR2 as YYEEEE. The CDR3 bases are TGTGCCAGCAGCCCCACCGGGACTACGACCAACACCGGGGAGCTGTTTTTT. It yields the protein CASSPTGTTTNTGELFF.

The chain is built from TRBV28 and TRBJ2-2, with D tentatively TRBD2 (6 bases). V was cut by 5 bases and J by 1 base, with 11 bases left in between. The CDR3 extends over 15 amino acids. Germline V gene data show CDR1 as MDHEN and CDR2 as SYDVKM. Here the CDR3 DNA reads TGTGCCAGCAGTGGGGGGACTTGGAACACCGGGGAGCTGTTTTTT. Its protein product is CASSGGTWNTGELFF.

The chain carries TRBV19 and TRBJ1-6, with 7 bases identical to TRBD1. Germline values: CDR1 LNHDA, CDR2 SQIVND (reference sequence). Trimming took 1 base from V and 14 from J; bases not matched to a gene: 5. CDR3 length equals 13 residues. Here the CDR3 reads CASSIGRTGTLHF. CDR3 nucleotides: TGTGCCAGTAGTATAGGCCGGACAGGAACCCTCCACTTT.

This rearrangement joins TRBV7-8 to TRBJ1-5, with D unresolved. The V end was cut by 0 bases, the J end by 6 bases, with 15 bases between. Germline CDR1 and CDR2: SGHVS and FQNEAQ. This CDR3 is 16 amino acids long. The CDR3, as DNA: TGTGCCAGCAGCTTAGCGGTCCCTAGGGTCACTCAGCCCCAGCATTTT. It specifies CASSLAVPRVTQPQHF.

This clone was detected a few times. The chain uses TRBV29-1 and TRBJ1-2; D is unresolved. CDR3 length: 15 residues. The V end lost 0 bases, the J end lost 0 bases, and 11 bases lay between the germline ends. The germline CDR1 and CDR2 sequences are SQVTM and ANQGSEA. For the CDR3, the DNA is TGCAGCGTTGAAGAAGGGCACAGAACTAACTATGGCTACACCTTC. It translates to CSVEEGHRTNYGYTF.

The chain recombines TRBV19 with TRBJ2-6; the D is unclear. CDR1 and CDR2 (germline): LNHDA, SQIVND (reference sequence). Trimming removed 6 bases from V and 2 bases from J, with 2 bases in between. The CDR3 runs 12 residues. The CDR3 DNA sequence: TGTGCCAGTAGGGCTGGGGCCAACGTCCTGACTTTC. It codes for CASRAGANVLTF.